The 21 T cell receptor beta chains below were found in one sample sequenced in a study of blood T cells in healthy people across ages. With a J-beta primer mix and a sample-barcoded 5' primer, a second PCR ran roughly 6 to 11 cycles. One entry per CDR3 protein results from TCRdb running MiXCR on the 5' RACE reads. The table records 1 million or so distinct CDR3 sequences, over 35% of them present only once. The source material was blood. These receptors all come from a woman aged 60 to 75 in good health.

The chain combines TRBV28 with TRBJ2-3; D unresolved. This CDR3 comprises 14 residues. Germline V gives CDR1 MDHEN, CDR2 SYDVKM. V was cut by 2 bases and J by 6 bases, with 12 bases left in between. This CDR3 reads CASSLSPSEDTQYF. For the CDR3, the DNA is TGTGCCAGCAGTTTAAGTCCCTCGGAGGATACGCAGTATTTT.

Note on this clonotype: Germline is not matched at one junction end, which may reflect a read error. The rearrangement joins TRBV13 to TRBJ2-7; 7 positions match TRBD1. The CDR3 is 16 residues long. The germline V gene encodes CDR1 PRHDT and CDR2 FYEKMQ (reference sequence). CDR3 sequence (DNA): TGCGCCAGCAGCTCCAACCTCCGACAGGGTACGGGAGAGCAGTACTTC. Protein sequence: CASSSNLRQGTGEQYF.

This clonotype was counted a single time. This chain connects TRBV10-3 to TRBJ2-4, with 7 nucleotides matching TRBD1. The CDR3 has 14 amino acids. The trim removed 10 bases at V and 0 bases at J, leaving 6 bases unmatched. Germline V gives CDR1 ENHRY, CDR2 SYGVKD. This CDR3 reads CATQGVLAKNIQYF. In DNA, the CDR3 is TGTGCCACCCAGGGGGTTCTAGCCAAAAACATTCAGTACTTC.

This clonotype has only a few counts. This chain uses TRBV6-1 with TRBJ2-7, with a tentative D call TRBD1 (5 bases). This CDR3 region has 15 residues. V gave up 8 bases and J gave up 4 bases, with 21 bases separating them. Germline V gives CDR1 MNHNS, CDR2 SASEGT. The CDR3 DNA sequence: TGTGCCAGCCAGCTAAGGGGTGCCGGGCTTTACGAGCAGTACTTC. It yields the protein CASQLRGAGLYEQYF.

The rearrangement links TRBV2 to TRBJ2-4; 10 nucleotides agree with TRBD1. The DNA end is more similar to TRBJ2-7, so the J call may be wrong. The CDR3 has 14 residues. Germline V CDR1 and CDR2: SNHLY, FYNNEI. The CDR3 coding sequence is TGTGCCAGCTGGGACAGGGGAAACTCCTACGAGCAGTACTTC. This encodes CASWDRGNSYEQYF.

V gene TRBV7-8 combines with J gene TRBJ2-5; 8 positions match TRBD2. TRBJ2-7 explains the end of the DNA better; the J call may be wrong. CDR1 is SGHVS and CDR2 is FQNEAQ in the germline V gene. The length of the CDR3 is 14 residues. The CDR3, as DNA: TGTGCCAGCAGCCCCCGGACTAGCATCCACGAGCAGTACTTC. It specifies CASSPRTSIHEQYF.

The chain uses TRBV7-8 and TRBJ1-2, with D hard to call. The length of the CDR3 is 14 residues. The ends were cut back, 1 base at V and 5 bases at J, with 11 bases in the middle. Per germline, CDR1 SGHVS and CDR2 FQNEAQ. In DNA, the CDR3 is TGTGCCAGCAGCTTAGAAGGGTTAATTTATGGCTACACCTTC. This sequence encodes CASSLEGLIYGYTF. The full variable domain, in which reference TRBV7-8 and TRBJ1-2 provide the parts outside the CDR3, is GAGVSQSPRYKVAKRGQDVALRCDPISGHVSLFWYQQALGQGPEFLTYFQNEAQLDKSGLPSDRFFAERPEGSVSTLKIQRTQQEDSAVYLCASSLEGLIYGYTFGSGTRLTVV.

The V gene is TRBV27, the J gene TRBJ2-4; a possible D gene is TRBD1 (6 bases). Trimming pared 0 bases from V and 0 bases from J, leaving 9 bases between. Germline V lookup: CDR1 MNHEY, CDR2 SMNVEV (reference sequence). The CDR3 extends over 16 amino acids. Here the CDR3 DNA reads TGTGCCAGCAGTTTATCGGTGGGGGCAGCCAAAAACATTCAGTACTTC. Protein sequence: CASSLSVGAAKNIQYF.

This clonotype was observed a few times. In DNA, the CDR3 is TGTGCCAGCAGCCACCGGGCAGCAACGTACGAGCAGTACTTC. Protein: CASSHRAATYEQYF. The V and J genes are TRBV27 and TRBJ2-7; unclear D gene. V lost 6 bases to trimming and J lost 4 bases, with 16 bases between them. The CDR3 contains 14 residues. The germline V gene encodes CDR1 MNHEY and CDR2 SMNVEV (reference sequence).

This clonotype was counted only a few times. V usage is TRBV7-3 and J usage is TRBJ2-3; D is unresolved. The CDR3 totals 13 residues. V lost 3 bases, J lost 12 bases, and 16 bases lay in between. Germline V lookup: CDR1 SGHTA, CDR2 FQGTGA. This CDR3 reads CASSLSGLDPQYF. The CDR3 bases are TGTGCCAGCAGCTTGAGTGGGCTCGATCCCCAGTATTTT.

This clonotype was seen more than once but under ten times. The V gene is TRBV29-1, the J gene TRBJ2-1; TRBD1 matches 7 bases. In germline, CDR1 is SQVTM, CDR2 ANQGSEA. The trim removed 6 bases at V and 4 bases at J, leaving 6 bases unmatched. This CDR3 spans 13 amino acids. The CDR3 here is CSVAGTAYNEQFF. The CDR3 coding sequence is TGCAGCGTAGCCGGGACAGCTTACAATGAGCAGTTCTTC.

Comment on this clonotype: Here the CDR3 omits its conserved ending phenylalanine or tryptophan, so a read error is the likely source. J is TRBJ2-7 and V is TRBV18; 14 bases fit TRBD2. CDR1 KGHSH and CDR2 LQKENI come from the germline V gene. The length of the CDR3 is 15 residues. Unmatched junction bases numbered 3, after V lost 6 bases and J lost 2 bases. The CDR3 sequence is CASSGTSGSAYEQYL. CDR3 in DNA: TGTGCCAGCTCGGGGACTAGCGGGAGTGCCTACGAGCAGTACTTA.

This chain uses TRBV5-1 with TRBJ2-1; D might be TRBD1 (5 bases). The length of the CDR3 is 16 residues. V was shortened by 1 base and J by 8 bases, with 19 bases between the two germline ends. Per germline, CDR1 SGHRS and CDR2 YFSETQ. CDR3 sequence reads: CASSLRVAGLGDEQFF. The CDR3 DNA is TGCGCCAGCAGCTTGCGGGTGGCAGGGTTGGGCGATGAGCAGTTCTTC.

The CDR3 DNA reads as TGTGCCAGCAGCCCCGGGGGTTCCCCCTACGAGCAGTACTTC. This translates into CASSPGGSPYEQYF. The V and J genes are TRBV11-2 and TRBJ2-7, with D possibly being TRBD2 (6 bases). The ends were cut back, 5 bases at V and 2 bases at J, with 13 bases in the middle. The germline CDR1 and CDR2 sequences are SGHAT and FQNNGV. The CDR3 loop spans 14 amino acids.

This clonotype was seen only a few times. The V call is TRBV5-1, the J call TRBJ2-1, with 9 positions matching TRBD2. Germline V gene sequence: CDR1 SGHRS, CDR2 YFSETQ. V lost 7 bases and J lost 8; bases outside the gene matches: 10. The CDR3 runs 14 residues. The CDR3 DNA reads TGCGCCAGCGGATACGGGACTAGCAACTATGAGCAGTTCTTC. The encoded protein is CASGYGTSNYEQFF.

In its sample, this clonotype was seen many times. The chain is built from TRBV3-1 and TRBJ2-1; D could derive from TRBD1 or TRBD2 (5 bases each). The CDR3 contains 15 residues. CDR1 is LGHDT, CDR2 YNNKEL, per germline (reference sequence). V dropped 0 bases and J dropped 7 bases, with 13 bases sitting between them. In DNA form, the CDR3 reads TGTGCCAGCAGCCAAGAGGGGACCCTCAGGAATGAGCAGTTCTTC. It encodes CASSQEGTLRNEQFF.

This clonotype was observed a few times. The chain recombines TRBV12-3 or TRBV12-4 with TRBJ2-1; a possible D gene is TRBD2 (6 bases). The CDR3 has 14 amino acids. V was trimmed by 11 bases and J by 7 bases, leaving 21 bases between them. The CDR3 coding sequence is TGTGCCGGCTCATCGACAAACGGAGGGAATGAGCAGTTCTTC. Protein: CAGSSTNGGNEQFF.

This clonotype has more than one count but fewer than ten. The CDR3 here is CASSVDSRGPGELFF. The DNA of the CDR3 is TGTGCCAGCAGCGTCGACAGCCGGGGTCCCGGGGAGCTGTTTTTT. The chain combines TRBV9 with TRBJ2-2, with D perhaps assigned TRBD1 or TRBD2 (5 bases each). The CDR3 contains 15 residues. Germline V gene lookup returns CDR1 SGDLS and CDR2 YYNGEE. The germline V and J ends were trimmed by 2 bases and 6 bases, with 14 bases remaining between them.

The CDR3 DNA reads TGCAGCGCAGCAGCGGGGTGGAATCAGCCCCAGCATTTT. Translation gives CSAAAGWNQPQHF. The gene calls are TRBV29-1 and TRBJ1-5; D is undetermined. This CDR3 has 13 amino acids. The germline V gene has CDR1 SQVTM and CDR2 ANQGSEA. Trimming removed 7 bases at V and 4 bases at J, with 14 bases between. The whole variable domain, remainder taken from reference TRBV29-1 and TRBJ1-5, is SAVISQKPSRDICQRGTSLTIQCQVDSQVTMMFWYRQQPGQSLTLIATANQGSEATYESGFVIDKFPISRPNLTFSTLTVSNMSPEDSSIYLCSAAAGWNQPQHFGDGTRLSIL.

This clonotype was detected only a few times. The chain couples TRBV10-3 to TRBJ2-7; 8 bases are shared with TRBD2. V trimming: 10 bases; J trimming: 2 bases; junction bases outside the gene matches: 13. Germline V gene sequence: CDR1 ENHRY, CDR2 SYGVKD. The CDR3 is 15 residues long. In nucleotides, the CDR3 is TGTGCCACCCTGCCGGGGGGGACGGGACCCTACGAGCAGTACTTC. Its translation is CATLPGGTGPYEQYF.

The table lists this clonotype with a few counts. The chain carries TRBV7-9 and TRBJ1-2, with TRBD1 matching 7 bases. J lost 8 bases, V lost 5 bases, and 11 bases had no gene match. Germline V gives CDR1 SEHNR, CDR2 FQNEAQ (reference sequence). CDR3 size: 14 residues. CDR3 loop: CASSLAWTGGGYTF. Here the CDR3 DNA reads TGTGCCAGCAGCCTCGCCTGGACAGGTGGAGGCTACACCTTC.